This T cell receptor (beta chain) comes out of a study of molecular identifiers for immune sequencing clone quantification. TCRdb ran MiXCR on the PCR reads and lists one entry per CDR3 protein. The sample includes about 640,000 distinct CDR3 sequences, around 20% of them seen just once. Study observations and caveats: In CMV-specific effectors, clones above 20 copies held over 99% of molecules; naive, under 1%.

The CDR3 contains 15 residues. The germline gives CDR1 LGHDT, CDR2 YNNKEL (reference sequence). About this clonotype: The antigen remains undetermined. Just one base apart from a much larger clone, this may be a read error.

This TCR was sampled from a human donor in good health. Some libraries in this study had Jurkat cell RNA spiked in. V gene TRBV3-1 combines with J gene TRBJ1-1, with a possible D match to TRBD1 (6 bases). The sequencing sample was made of naive CD8+ T cells from blood, with Jurkat cell RNA spiked in. The subset here: FACS-sorted CD8+CD4-CCR7+CD45RA+ naive T cells. CDR3 DNA: TGTGCCAGCAGCCAACGGACAGCGTTGAACACTGAAGCTCTCTTT. Protein: CASSQRTALNTEALF.